The 21 T cell receptor beta chains below were found in one sample sequenced in a study of Graves' ophthalmopathy and Graves' hyperthyroidism. The authors amplified TCR beta CDR3 regions from RNA transcripts. The authors performed first-round RT-PCR with HTBI primers and then a second-round multiplex PCR. In TCRdb, the multiplex PCR reads were re-called with MiXCR into one record per CDR3 protein. The repertoire includes 170,000 or so distinct CDR3 sequences, 30% to 45% of them detected once, and 5.8% sits in the top ten. Sequencing input: peripheral blood. The receptor source for this set is a woman in her 40s with Graves' ophthalmopathy.

Many counts were recorded for this clonotype. Written as DNA, the CDR3 is TGTGCCAGCAGTTTTTCGGTGGACTGGAGCACTGAAGCTTTCTTT. Translation: CASSFSVDWSTEAFF. J is TRBJ1-1 and V is TRBV12-3 or TRBV12-4, with D unclear. This CDR3 comprises 15 residues. V was pared by 3 bases and J by 4 bases, with 15 bases between.

This clonotype has at least ten counts. The genes are TRBV4-2 and TRBJ1-1; the D gene is possibly TRBD1 (5 bases). Deletions cut 1 base from V and 4 bases from J, with 10 bases between. CDR1 is LGHNA, CDR2 YNFKEQ, per germline. The CDR3 runs to 14 residues. CDR3 in DNA: TGTGCCAGCAGCCAAGGCGGGGGGATCACTGAAGCTTTCTTT. The encoded protein is CASSQGGGITEAFF.

This rearrangement joins TRBV5-8 to TRBJ2-5; 10 bases are a match to TRBD2. The CDR3 is 17 amino acids. Looked up from germline, CDR1 is SGHTS and CDR2 is YDEGEE. Trimming at V came to 0 bases and at J to 5 bases, leaving 10 bases not matched to a gene. The CDR3 nucleotides read TGTGCCAGCAGCTTGGCTTATAGCGGGAGGACTGTGGAGACCCAGTACTTC. The encoded protein is CASSLAYSGRTVETQYF.

The chain has TRBV29-1 and TRBJ2-7; D is undetermined. Trimming removed 7 bases from V and 1 base from J, with 14 bases in between. The CDR3 runs to 13 residues. Germline V gene sequence: CDR1 SQVTM, CDR2 ANQGSEA. The CDR3 loop is CSAQLPISYEQYF. CDR3 sequence (DNA): TGCAGCGCTCAGCTACCTATTTCCTACGAGCAGTACTTC.

This clonotype came up many times. V and J are TRBV7-2 and TRBJ2-7; 12 bases line up with TRBD2. The germline CDR1 and CDR2 sequences are SGHTA and FQGNSA. The J segment lost 7 bases and the V segment lost 5 bases, leaving 9 bases of the junction unmatched. The CDR3 sequence is 15 residues long. DNA for the CDR3: TGTGCCAGCAGCCGTCTAGCGGGAGGGCCTGGTGAGCAGTACTTC. This encodes CASSRLAGGPGEQYF.

This clonotype appeared a single time. This chain uses TRBV6-1 with TRBJ1-3; D gene uncertain. In germline, CDR1 is MNHNS, CDR2 SASEGT. The germline V and J ends were trimmed by 6 bases and 0 bases, with 6 bases remaining between them. The CDR3 runs to 13 residues. CDR3 sequence (DNA): TGTGCCAGCAGGGTCTTCTCTGGAAACACCATATATTTT. This encodes CASRVFSGNTIYF.

This clonotype was found many times. The chain recombines TRBV14 with TRBJ2-5; possibly TRBD2 for D (5 bases). This CDR3 spans 14 amino acids. Germline assignment: CDR1 SGHDN and CDR2 FVKESK. Trimming removed 2 bases from V and 4 bases from J, with 11 bases in between. Written as DNA, the CDR3 is TGTGCCAGCAGCCAATTAGCCGGGGTAGAGACCCAGTACTTC. This translates into CASSQLAGVETQYF.

The rearrangement links TRBV7-2 to TRBJ1-1; possibly TRBD1 for D (6 bases). CDR3 size: 11 residues. The V and J ends lost 5 bases and 8 bases respectively, with 9 bases between them. Germline V lookup: CDR1 SGHTA, CDR2 FQGNSA. The CDR3 region is CASSADREAFF. The CDR3 DNA reads TGTGCCAGCAGCGCCGACAGGGAAGCTTTCTTT.

The chain carries TRBV12-3 or TRBV12-4 and TRBJ2-2; 7 bases map to TRBD2. This CDR3 spans 13 amino acids. The V segment lost 11 bases and the J segment 4 bases; nucleotides outside the gene matches: 7. CDR3 bases: TGTGCCGGGTGTAGGGAGGGCACCGGGGAGCTGTTTTTT. This translates into CAGCREGTGELFF.

This rearrangement joins TRBV6-5 to TRBJ1-1, with D tentatively TRBD1 (5 bases). Trimming left V 2 bases short and J 0 bases short, with 13 bases between. CDR1 and CDR2 (germline): MNHEY, SVGAGI. The CDR3 loop spans 16 amino acids. The DNA for the CDR3 is TGTGCCAGCAGTTACCCGCAGGGCCGGATGAACACTGAAGCTTTCTTT. Translation: CASSYPQGRMNTEAFF.

This clonotype was seen many times. The V and J genes are TRBV6-5 and TRBJ2-7; a possible D gene is TRBD2 (5 bases). Germline V gene lookup returns CDR1 MNHEY and CDR2 SVGAGI. The CDR3 covers 17 residues. V was cut by 0 bases and J by 2 bases, with 17 bases left in between. CDR3 bases: TGTGCCAGCAGTTACTCGATTGTAGGGAGTCCTCCCTACGAGCAGTACTTC. Its protein product is CASSYSIVGSPPYEQYF.

J is TRBJ1-5 and V is TRBV20-1; D not certain. Germline lookup yields CDR1 DFQATT and CDR2 SNEGSKA (reference sequence). Trimming pared 4 bases from V and 6 bases from J, leaving 10 bases between. This CDR3 comprises 12 residues. The CDR3 DNA reads TGCAGTGCTAAAAGGGTTGGTCAGCCCCAGCATTTT. Protein: CSAKRVGQPQHF.

The J gene is TRBJ1-1, the V gene TRBV30; 10 bases match TRBD1. The CDR3 has 15 residues. The V and J ends lost 2 bases and 5 bases, in that order; junction bases with no gene match: 8. CDR1 and CDR2 from the germline V gene are GTSNPN and SVGIG (reference sequence). In DNA, the CDR3 is TGTGCCTGGAGTCCGGGACAGGGGAGGCGGACTGAAGCTTTCTTT. The encoded protein is CAWSPGQGRRTEAFF.

In this sample, this clonotype turned up a few times. This chain links TRBV7-8 with TRBJ1-5; D is undetermined. Germline V gene lookup returns CDR1 SGHVS and CDR2 FQNEAQ. This CDR3 has 12 residues. V was trimmed by 8 bases and J by 3 bases, leaving 8 bases between them. The DNA of the CDR3 is TGTGCCAGCGGCGCGGTCAATCAGCCCCAGCATTTT. This codes for CASGAVNQPQHF.

CDR3 DNA sequence: TGTGCCAGCAGCCCACAGGTACGGTTCAATCAGCCCCAGCATTTT. It translates to CASSPQVRFNQPQHF. The chain employs TRBV9 and TRBJ1-5; D possibly corresponds to TRBD1 (5 bases). With 4 bases removed from V and 3 bases from J, the gap between germline ends came to 14 bases. This CDR3 has 15 residues. Germline assignment: CDR1 SGDLS and CDR2 YYNGEE.

This clonotype was counted many times. This chain links TRBV5-1 with TRBJ1-1; the match to TRBD1 covers 7 bases. CDR1 is SGHRS, CDR2 YFSETQ, per germline. The CDR3 length is 14 residues. V shed 0 bases and J 8 bases; nucleotides not matched to a gene: 7. In DNA form, the CDR3 reads TGCGCCAGCAGCTTGGGAATGGAGGGGGCCGAAGCTTTCTTT. Its translation: CASSLGMEGAEAFF. Full variable domain (outside the CDR3, taken from reference TRBV5-1 and TRBJ1-1): KAGVTQTPRYLIKTRGQQVTLSCSPISGHRSVSWYQQTPGQGLQFLFEYFSETQRNKGNFPGRFSGRQFSNSRSEMNVSTLELGDSALYLCASSLGMEGAEAFFGQGTRLTVV.

Only one count was recorded for this clonotype. This sequence joins TRBV28 and TRBJ1-2; D not resolved. Trimming cost V 2 bases and J 3 bases, with 13 bases left between them. From germline, CDR1 is MDHEN and CDR2 SYDVKM. CDR3 size: 15 residues. The CDR3 DNA reads as TGTGCCAGCAGTTTAATGACCATGGCAGACTATGGCTACACCTTC. It specifies CASSLMTMADYGYTF.

The J gene is TRBJ2-7, the V gene TRBV6-2 or TRBV6-3; 10 bases match TRBD2. V lost 2 bases, J lost 9 bases, and 10 bases stayed unmatched. The germline V gene has CDR1 MNHEY and CDR2 SVGEGT. The CDR3 consists of 15 residues. CDR3 in DNA: TGTGCCAGCAGTTACGATTCTAGCGGGAGCGGCGGGCAGTACTTC. It translates to CASSYDSSGSGGQYF.

The chain couples TRBV12-3 or TRBV12-4 to TRBJ2-7; 7 nucleotides line up with TRBD1. The V gene end was trimmed by 5 bases and the J gene end by 5 bases; junction bases not matched to a gene: 6. The CDR3 has 13 residues. CDR3 coding DNA: TGTGCCAGCAGTCCTACCGGGACAGACGAGCAGTACTTC. Its translation is CASSPTGTDEQYF.

In this sample, this clonotype turned up many times. The chain is built from TRBV27 and TRBJ1-6; no firm D call. This CDR3 is built from 13 residues. V was pared by 6 bases and J by 6 bases, with 9 bases between. Germline lookup yields CDR1 MNHEY and CDR2 SMNVEV (reference sequence). The CDR3 sequence: CASSLTSNSPLHF. CDR3 in DNA: TGTGCCAGCAGCCTGACCTCTAATTCACCCCTCCACTTT.

This clonotype was counted many times. The chain employs TRBV12-5 and TRBJ1-6, with D maybe TRBD1 (5 bases). Trimming cost V 2 bases and J 3 bases, with 17 bases left between them. The germline V gene encodes CDR1 LGHNT and CDR2 FRNRAP. The CDR3 is 18 amino acids. CDR3 protein: CASGLFLDRGDYNSPLHF. In nucleotides, the CDR3 is TGTGCTAGTGGTTTGTTCCTCGATAGAGGGGACTATAATTCACCCCTCCACTTT.